Presented here are 4 T cell receptor beta chains from one specimen sequenced in a study of beta chain features in type 1 diabetes. Study-level results: The study found moderately but significantly shorter TCRB CDR3s in all four CD4+ subsets of Type 1 diabetes patients.

For these TCRs, the target antigens are not known. Every isolated RNA sample was fully reverse transcribed, so sequencing captured expressed TCRB transcripts. Libraries were prepared by immunoSEQ multiplex PCR; TCRdb keeps only in-frame clonotypes and omits some of them. Of 45,000 to 60,000 clones listed, around 45% are singletons. Specimen: stem cell memory CD4+ T cells from blood. These TCRs come from a man aged 25 to 45 with type 1 diabetes.

The chain links TRBV7-3 to TRBJ2-2; maybe TRBD2 (5 bases). CDR1 and CDR2 from the germline V gene are SGHTA and FQGTGA. The germline V and J ends were trimmed by 5 bases and 5 bases, with 12 bases remaining between them. The CDR3 length is 14 residues. The CDR3 protein is CASSPHRRTGELFF. The CDR3 DNA is TGTGCCAGCAGCCCCCATAGGAGGACCGGGGAGCTGTTTTTT.

As to this clone: Sequence at one end of the junction differs from germline and may be a read error. J is TRBJ1-1 and V is TRBV6-9, with TRBD1 identical over 8 bases. The CDR3 contains 15 residues. The germline CDR1 and CDR2 sequences are MNHGY and SVAAGI. The chain's CDR3 is CASSDSDRENTEAFF. The CDR3 DNA is TGTGCCAGCAGTGATTCGGACAGGGAGAACACTGAAGCTTTCTTT.

The chain has TRBV20-1 and TRBJ2-1; D ambiguous. Trimming pared 0 bases from V and 9 bases from J, leaving 6 bases between. Germline lookup yields CDR1 DFQATT and CDR2 SNEGSKA (reference sequence). The CDR3 covers 11 residues. CDR3: CSARESGEQFF. The CDR3 bases are TGCAGTGCTAGAGAATCGGGTGAGCAGTTCTTC.

In its sample, this clone was seen a few times. The chain has TRBV5-4 and TRBJ2-1, with 11 bases aligning to TRBD2. This CDR3 has 15 amino acids. Germline lookup yields CDR1 SGHNT and CDR2 YYREEE (reference sequence). V shed 0 bases and J 8 bases; nucleotides not matched to a gene: 4. The chain's CDR3 is CASSLGLAGNYEQFF. Here the CDR3 DNA reads TGTGCCAGCAGCTTGGGACTAGCGGGAAACTATGAGCAGTTCTTC.